The 4 T cell receptor beta chains below come from one sample, sequenced in a study of multiple sclerosis patients with progressive multifocal leukoencephalopathy. Specified time point: time of PML onset. Clones were sequenced by immunoSEQ multiplex PCR, and TCRdb holds only the in-frame ones, with some missing. The sample yields fewer than 40,000 clones, roughly 87% seen once. Here the sequenced sample was PBMCs, taken from a patient treated with natalizumab. These TCRs come from a human donor with progressive multifocal leukoencephalopathy.

This clone came up a few times. The genes are TRBV6-4 and TRBJ1-2, with TRBD1 matching over 10 bases. The ends lost 6 bases at V and 8 bases at J; junction bases unmatched: 12. This CDR3 is built from 15 residues. From germline, CDR1 is MRHNA and CDR2 SNTAGT. CDR3 DNA: TGTGCCAGCAGCCCTACCGGTGACAGGGGGCAAGGCTACACCTTC. Its translation: CASSPTGDRGQGYTF.

This chain connects TRBV11-2 to TRBJ2-1; tentatively, D is TRBD1 (6 bases). The germline V gene has CDR1 SGHAT and CDR2 FQNNGV. The germline V and J ends were trimmed by 4 bases and 7 bases, with 14 bases remaining between them. There are 14 residues in the CDR3. Here the CDR3 reads CASSSTGTQNEQFF. The CDR3 coding sequence is TGTGCCAGCAGCTCCACCGGGACACAAAATGAGCAGTTCTTC. Full variable domain (remainder filled in from reference TRBV11-2 and TRBJ2-1): EAGVAQSPRYKIIEKRQSVAFWCNPISGHATLYWYQQILGQGPKLLIQFQNNGVVDDSQLPKDRFSAERLKGVDSTLKIQPAKLEDSAVYLCASSSTGTQNEQFFGPGTRLTVL.

This clone has a single count. The CDR3 nucleotides are TGTGCCAGCAGTCTCTTTTCCCCTTCCCAGGGGGGTAACACTGAAGCTTTCTTT. This translates into CASSLFSPSQGGNTEAFF. J is TRBJ1-1 and V is TRBV27, with 7 bases matching TRBD1. CDR3 length: 18 residues. The germline V gene encodes CDR1 MNHEY and CDR2 SMNVEV (reference sequence). V shed 5 bases, J shed 2 bases, and the junction held 17 bases outside the gene matches.

This clone was observed once. The DNA of the CDR3 is TGTGCCAGCAGTCCACAGGGTCTGGATGAGCAGTTCTTC. Amino acids: CASSPQGLDEQFF. J is TRBJ2-1 and V is TRBV7-2; the D gene is possibly TRBD1 (6 bases). Germline-derived CDR1 and CDR2 are SGHTA and FQGNSA. The CDR3 runs 13 residues. The ends were cut back, 6 bases at V and 8 bases at J, with 14 bases in the middle.